This TCR beta chain was recovered during a study of T cells in Graves' hyperthyroidism and ophthalmopathy. Clinical symptoms, serum thyroxine and TRAb, thyroid ultrasound and orbital computed tomography were used for the diagnoses. PBMCs were obtained from 10 ml fresh peripheral blood. This clonotype was seen repeatedly, ten times or more. Researchers amplified the TCR beta CDR3 regions from RNA transcripts. RT-PCR in the first round (using the HTBI primer set) targeted the TCR CDR3. TCRdb reanalysed the multiplex PCR reads using MiXCR and keeps one entry per CDR3 protein. The repertoire consists of hundreds of thousands of distinct CDR3 sequences, with 11% to 15% occurring once and the leading ten covering 25% to 30%. The sample comprised blood. The sequence derives from a man aged 50 or older with Graves' ophthalmopathy.

Written as DNA, the CDR3 is TGTGCCAGCAGTTTATCCCCATTGGAGCGGGAGGATCTACATACGCAGTATTTT. This codes for CASSLSPLEREDLHTQYF. V usage is TRBV12-3 or TRBV12-4 and J usage is TRBJ2-3, with 9 bases that match TRBD2. V gave up 2 bases and J gave up 7 bases; unmatched junction bases: 16. This CDR3 has 18 residues.